This TCR beta chain stems from a study of blood T cells in healthy people across ages. This clonotype was seen a handful of times. With each sample, at least 5 micrograms of total RNA were extracted. Alongside a J-beta primer mix, a sample-barcoded 5' primer served in a second PCR lasting roughly 7 to 11 cycles. TCRdb passed the 5' RACE reads through MiXCR, listing each CDR3 protein once. The sample has 1.5 million to 2 million distinct CDR3 sequences; roughly 52% are singletons. Specimen: blood. The sequence was obtained from a woman in her forties in good health.

Here the CDR3 reads CSARDDTGSPSSPLHF. The CDR3 DNA is TGCAGTGCTAGAGATGACACCGGCAGCCCAAGCTCACCCCTCCACTTT. This chain links TRBV20-1 with TRBJ1-6; D call uncertain. Germline V gene lookup returns CDR1 DFQATT and CDR2 SNEGSKA (reference sequence). This CDR3 is built from 16 residues. Trimming stripped 0 bases from V and 10 bases from J, with 19 bases between.